Listed below are T cell receptor beta chains from one sample, sequenced in a study of T cell clonotyping in hematopoietic cell transplantation. Clones were read by immunoSEQ multiplex PCR, and TCRdb kept only the in-frame ones, dropping some. The data show 8,900 or so clones, approximately 84% seen once. The source material was peripheral blood mononuclear cells, sampled before stem cell transplant. The receptors were sampled from a woman aged 55 to 70 with acute myeloid leukemia. Some clones in this sample may be carry-over from other donors' samples. CDR3s include the opening cysteine and the closing phenylalanine or tryptophan.

J gene,CDR3 length,V gene,CDR3 protein
TRBJ2-3,15,TRBV5-1,CASSLRAGDTDTQYF
TRBJ2-7,15,TRBV28,CASAKPTRGSYEQYF
TRBJ2-7,14,TRBV5-4,CASSLALTPYEQYF
TRBJ2-3,15,TRBV9,CASSVDSRGTDTQYF
TRBJ2-5,18,TRBV27,CASSDWSTFAQNQETQYF
TRBJ2-5,15,TRBV7-3,CASSLSTGYQETQYF
TRBJ1-4,15,TRBV27,CASSPRNRGNEKLFF
TRBJ2-5,17,TRBV5-8,CASSLEPRTSGLRTQYF
TRBJ2-1,18,TRBV7-3,CASSHTGTSGRPRGEQFF
TRBJ2-3,19,TRBV5-6,CASSPLPGTSGRKADTQYF
TRBJ2-2,16,TRBV7-6,CASSLVENRDAGELFF
TRBJ1-1,14,TRBV4-2,CASSQGDGNTEAFF
TRBJ2-7,14,TRBV29-1,CSVLAMDRGWGQYF
TRBJ1-4,11,TRBV7-9,CASSPIEKLFF
TRBJ1-2,12,TRBV30,CACLRGGGGYTF
TRBJ1-5,17,TRBV4-1,CASSPDRRTGGTQPQHF
TRBJ1-5,14,TRBV19,CASKTGVSNQPQHF
TRBJ2-2,14,TRBV4-1,CASTLAGGAGELFF
TRBJ2-3,15,TRBV9,CASSEGLAGTDTQYF
TRBJ2-7,17,TRBV28,CASRNKRQAGSAYEQYF
TRBJ2-5,18,TRBV11-2,CASSLWGRAGASGETQYF
TRBJ1-2,15,TRBV11-2,CASSPRTGPLYGYTF
TRBJ1-2,14,TRBV27,CASRKTGSNYGYTF
TRBJ1-6,17,TRBV19,CASSLYALGVENSPLHF
TRBJ1-1,14,TRBV28,CASSLQGRVTEAFF
TRBJ1-4,16,TRBV28,CASSTYFGQGEGKLFF
TRBJ1-1,17,TRBV28,CASSLWTGGSLNTEAFF
TRBJ2-3,16,TRBV10-1,CASSEGTSGRADTQYF
TRBJ1-5,13,TRBV7-3,CAPFRALNQPQHF
TRBJ2-7,14,TRBV29-1,CSVERGDWGVEQYF
TRBJ2-7,13,TRBV6-5,CATSDSSAYEQYF
TRBJ1-2,13,TRBV5-1,CASSTDFNYGYTF
TRBJ1-6,15,TRBV30,CAWSERGPGNSPLHF
TRBJ2-2,16,TRBV11-2,CASTPNSGTLTGELFF
TRBJ2-3,16,TRBV27,CASSPTSGRATDTQYF
TRBJ2-7,12,TRBV29-1,CSVGQDSYEQYF